The 25 T cell receptor beta chains presented below share a single source sample, sequenced in a study of circulating and synovial CD4+ cells in juvenile arthritis. TCRdb keeps only in-frame clones here, not all; method: immunoSEQ multiplex PCR. Of about 33,000 clones in the sample, over 90% were seen once. The sample comprised CD4+ T cells from blood. The receptors shown here come from a human donor with juvenile idiopathic arthritis.

V usage is TRBV10-3 and J usage is TRBJ2-1, with 10 bases fitting TRBD2. The CDR3 is 15 residues long. V was pared by 0 bases and J by 10 bases, with 6 bases of the junction left unmatched. Germline loops: CDR1 ENHRY, CDR2 SYGVKD. The CDR3 spells CAISESLAGGFEQFF. CDR3 coding DNA: TGTGCCATCAGTGAGTCGTTAGCGGGAGGCTTCGAGCAGTTCTTC.

This chain connects TRBV6-4 to TRBJ1-5, with D hard to call. This CDR3 spans 13 amino acids. The V gene's germline CDR1 is MRHNA and CDR2 SNTAGT. With 0 bases removed from V and 7 bases from J, the gap between germline ends came to 7 bases. The CDR3 region is CASSDSRFQPQHF. The CDR3, as DNA: TGTGCCAGCAGTGACTCGAGGTTCCAGCCCCAGCATTTT.

To note about this clone: Other DNA variants within this sample encode the same CDR3. CDR3 DNA sequence: TGTGCCAGCACCACGTCGGGGGGACCCTCACCCCTCCACTTT. This sequence encodes CASTTSGGPSPLHF. The J gene is TRBJ1-6, the V gene TRBV28; D is perhaps TRBD1 (5 bases). Germline loops: CDR1 MDHEN, CDR2 SYDVKM. Trimming took off 7 bases at V and 10 bases at J, with 17 bases between the two ends. This CDR3 comprises 14 residues. Drawing the rest from reference TRBV28 and TRBJ1-6, the complete variable domain is DVKVTQSSRYLVKRTGEKVFLECVQDMDHENMFWYRQDPGLGLRLIYFSYDVKMKEKGDIPEGYSVSREKKERFSLILESASTNQTSMYLCASTTSGGPSPLHFGNGTRLTVT.

The V call is TRBV5-6, the J call TRBJ1-2; TRBD1 matches at 9 bases. Germline CDR1 and CDR2: SGHDT and YYEEEE. This CDR3 has 14 amino acids. Losses at the gene ends were 4 bases for V and 3 bases for J; bases not matched to a gene: 4. The CDR3 protein is CASSGTGFDYGYTF. The CDR3 DNA sequence: TGTGCCAGCAGCGGGACAGGGTTCGACTATGGCTACACCTTC. The complete variable domain, with remaining parts taken from reference TRBV5-6 and TRBJ1-2, reads DAGVTQSPTHLIKTRGQQVTLRCSPKSGHDTVSWYQQALGQGPQFIFQYYEEEERQRGNFPDRFSGHQFPNYSSELNVNALLLGDSALYLCASSGTGFDYGYTFGSGTRLTVV.

Only one count was recorded for this clone. This rearrangement joins TRBV5-5 to TRBJ2-7; D remains unclear. The germline V gene encodes CDR1 SGHKS and CDR2 YYEKEE (reference sequence). The CDR3 loop spans 14 amino acids. V was shortened by 4 bases and J by 9 bases, with 20 bases between the two germline ends. Here the CDR3 reads CASSQYDILRGQYF. DNA of the CDR3: TGTGCCAGCAGCCAATACGATATTCTACGAGGGCAGTACTTC.

To note about this clone: At one of its ends the junction is not consistent with the germline gene, which may arise from a read error. Other DNA sequences from this sample encode an identical CDR3 as well. J is TRBJ1-6 and V is TRBV14, with D perhaps TRBD1 (5 bases). Germline loops: CDR1 SGHDN, CDR2 FVKESK. The CDR3 totals 16 residues. DNA for the CDR3: TGTGCCAGCAGCCAAGATCAGGAAGGGACTTATTCCCCCCTCCACTTT. It translates to CASSQDQEGTYSPLHF.

The rearrangement links TRBV11-1 to TRBJ1-1, with 8 bases fitting TRBD1. CDR1 and CDR2 from the germline V gene are SGHAT and FQDESV (reference sequence). The CDR3 covers 15 residues. The junction had 8 bases not matched to a gene; V was cut back by 5 bases and J by 3 bases. CDR3 in amino acids: CASSPATGVDTEAFF. CDR3 DNA sequence: TGTGCCAGCAGCCCGGCGACAGGGGTTGACACTGAAGCTTTCTTT.

V gene TRBV6-5 combines with J gene TRBJ2-2; D is unclear. Trimming left V 6 bases short and J 5 bases short, with 13 bases between. Germline values: CDR1 MNHEY, CDR2 SVGAGI. The CDR3 has 14 residues. This CDR3 reads CASRPSLTTGELFF. The CDR3 DNA sequence: TGTGCCAGCAGGCCCTCGTTGACAACCGGGGAGCTGTTTTTT.

The rearrangement joins TRBV9 to TRBJ2-7, with 7 bases identical to TRBD1. There are 12 residues in the CDR3. CDR1 and CDR2 (germline): SGDLS, YYNGEE. V shed 0 bases, J shed 6 bases, and the junction held 0 bases outside the gene matches. The CDR3 reads CASSVGQGEQYF. CDR3 nucleotide sequence: TGTGCCAGCAGCGTAGGACAGGGCGAGCAGTACTTC.

The chain carries TRBV7-2 and TRBJ2-5; 9 bases fit TRBD2. Germline V CDR1 and CDR2: SGHTA, FQGNSA. CDR3 length equals 16 residues. The CDR3 here is CAQSLLSGGIQETQYF. DNA of the CDR3: TGTGCTCAGAGCCTTCTTAGCGGGGGCATTCAAGAGACCCAGTACTTC.

This chain links TRBV27 with TRBJ2-5; the D gene is possibly TRBD2 (6 bases). CDR3 size: 17 residues. Trimming left V 5 bases short and J 3 bases short, with 22 bases between. Germline V gene lookup returns CDR1 MNHEY and CDR2 SMNVEV (reference sequence). DNA for the CDR3: TGTGCCAGCAGTCTGTGGGGTGACGCCTGGGGGGAAGAGACCCAGTACTTC. It translates to CASSLWGDAWGEETQYF.

The rearrangement uses TRBV5-8 and TRBJ2-1; 8 bases match TRBD2. V shed 3 bases, J shed 11 bases, and the junction held 7 bases outside the gene matches. Germline lookup yields CDR1 SGHTS and CDR2 YDEGEE. The length of the CDR3 is 13 residues. The CDR3: CASSYDTGGKQFF. CDR3 coding DNA: TGTGCCAGCAGCTATGATACGGGGGGGAAGCAGTTCTTC.

V usage is TRBV28 and J usage is TRBJ2-2; TRBD2 matches 12 bases. Losses at the gene ends were 5 bases for V and 4 bases for J; bases not matched to a gene: 8. CDR3 size: 17 residues. Germline CDR1 MDHEN, CDR2 SYDVKM. This CDR3 reads CASSETSGRVGTGELFF. DNA of the CDR3: TGTGCCAGCAGTGAGACTAGCGGGAGAGTCGGCACCGGGGAGCTGTTTTTT.

The V gene is TRBV12-5, the J gene TRBJ2-3; no clear D gene. Trimming left V 8 bases short and J 6 bases short, with 9 bases between. Germline assignment: CDR1 LGHNT and CDR2 FRNRAP. The CDR3 consists of 11 residues. For the CDR3, the DNA is TGTGCTAGTTTGCCCGGGGATACGCAGTATTTT. Protein product: CASLPGDTQYF.

The rearrangement links TRBV28 to TRBJ1-5, with 7 bases matching TRBD1. CDR1 is MDHEN, CDR2 SYDVKM, per germline. This CDR3 has 16 residues. V shed 5 bases, J shed 8 bases, and the junction held 15 bases outside the gene matches. The CDR3 region is CASSPPLQGGWKPQHF. The CDR3 nucleotides read TGTGCCAGCAGTCCCCCGCTGCAGGGGGGCTGGAAGCCCCAGCATTTT.

This chain uses TRBV7-2 with TRBJ2-1; 8 bases fit TRBD2. V was clipped by 5 bases and J by 6 bases; unmatched bases: 18. The CDR3 is 18 residues long. Germline V CDR1 and CDR2: SGHTA, FQGNSA. CDR3 sequence reads: CASSQRPTGTRTTNEQFF. The CDR3 DNA reads TGTGCCAGCAGCCAGAGACCGACCGGGACTAGAACCACCAATGAGCAGTTCTTC.

The rearrangement links TRBV19 to TRBJ2-5; 7 bases match TRBD1. The J call may be incorrect, as the DNA end agrees better with TRBJ2-7. The CDR3 is 11 amino acids. The germline V gene has CDR1 LNHDA and CDR2 SQIVND (reference sequence). CDR3 coding DNA: TGTGCCAGCAAGGACAGGTACGAGCAGTACTTC. Its protein product is CASKDRYEQYF.

This rearrangement joins TRBV2 to TRBJ1-5, with D uncertain. CDR3 length equals 15 residues. V was pared by 8 bases and J by 7 bases, with 21 bases between. Germline V gives CDR1 SNHLY, CDR2 FYNNEI. CDR3 protein: CASSGGPSGLQPQHF. The CDR3 coding sequence is TGTGCCAGCTCAGGTGGGCCCTCCGGCTTGCAGCCCCAGCATTTT.

The CDR3 DNA reads TGCGCCAGCAGCTTGGACAGAAACACTGAAGCTTTCTTT. Translating it yields CASSLDRNTEAFF. The rearrangement joins TRBV5-1 to TRBJ1-1; D call uncertain. V lost 0 bases to trimming and J lost 2 bases, with 5 bases between them. Germline V gives CDR1 SGHRS, CDR2 YFSETQ. CDR3 length: 13 residues.

The V and J genes are TRBV9 and TRBJ2-7; unclear D gene. V lost 4 bases to trimming and J lost 1 base, with 18 bases between them. There are 16 residues in the CDR3. Germline CDR1 SGDLS, CDR2 YYNGEE. CDR3 residues: CASSSGSPPFSYEQYF. CDR3 in DNA: TGTGCCAGCAGCTCCGGGTCCCCCCCCTTTTCCTACGAGCAGTACTTC.

The chain links TRBV5-8 to TRBJ2-7, with D possibly TRBD1 on 7 matching bases. Germline assignment: CDR1 SGHTS and CDR2 YDEGEE. V shed 3 bases and J shed 0 bases, with 16 bases lying between them. The CDR3 is made up of 16 amino acids. The CDR3 nucleotides read TGTGCCAGCAGCTGGAGGGGGCGCGTCTCCTCCTACGAGCAGTACTTC. This translates into CASSWRGRVSSYEQYF.

V is TRBV4-3 and J is TRBJ1-2; a possible D gene is TRBD1 (5 bases). CDR1 LGHNA and CDR2 YSLEER come from the germline V gene. CDR3 length: 15 amino acids. V was trimmed by 0 bases and J by 6 bases, leaving 14 bases between them. CDR3 DNA sequence: TGCGCCAGCAGCCAAGATGATAGGGCGGGGCATGGCTACACCTTC. This codes for CASSQDDRAGHGYTF.

The J gene is TRBJ1-1, the V gene TRBV4-3, with 9 bases lining up with TRBD1. Trimming at V came to 0 bases and at J to 5 bases, leaving 4 bases not matched to a gene. The CDR3 has 15 amino acids. CDR1 LGHNA and CDR2 YSLEER come from the germline V gene. The CDR3, as DNA: TGCGCCAGCAGCCAAGAGGGACAGGGAAGAACTGAAGCTTTCTTT. Translation: CASSQEGQGRTEAFF.

The gene calls are TRBV19 and TRBJ1-1; 7 bases match TRBD1. The germline V gene has CDR1 LNHDA and CDR2 SQIVND (reference sequence). J gave up 8 bases and V 4 bases, and 10 bases lay outside the gene matches. The length of the CDR3 is 14 residues. Here the CDR3 DNA reads TGTGCCAGTAGTAAAAGAGGGACAGCGCAAGAAGCTTTCTTT. Translation gives CASSKRGTAQEAFF. The variable domain in full, completed from reference TRBV19 and TRBJ1-1, reads DGGITQSPKYLFRKEGQNVTLSCEQNLNHDAMYWYRQDPGQGLRLIYYSQIVNDFQKGDIAEGYSVSREKKESFPLTVTSAQKNPTAFYLCASSKRGTAQEAFFGQGTRLTVV.

The CDR3 nucleotides are TGTGCCAGCAGCCCCGGGACTAGCGGGAACAATGAGCAGTTCTTC. As protein: CASSPGTSGNNEQFF. The genes are TRBV5-4 and TRBJ2-1; TRBD2 matches at 13 bases. The V gene end was trimmed by 4 bases and the J gene end by 5 bases; junction bases not matched to a gene: 3. The CDR3 runs to 15 residues. Germline V CDR1 and CDR2: SGHNT, YYREEE (reference sequence).